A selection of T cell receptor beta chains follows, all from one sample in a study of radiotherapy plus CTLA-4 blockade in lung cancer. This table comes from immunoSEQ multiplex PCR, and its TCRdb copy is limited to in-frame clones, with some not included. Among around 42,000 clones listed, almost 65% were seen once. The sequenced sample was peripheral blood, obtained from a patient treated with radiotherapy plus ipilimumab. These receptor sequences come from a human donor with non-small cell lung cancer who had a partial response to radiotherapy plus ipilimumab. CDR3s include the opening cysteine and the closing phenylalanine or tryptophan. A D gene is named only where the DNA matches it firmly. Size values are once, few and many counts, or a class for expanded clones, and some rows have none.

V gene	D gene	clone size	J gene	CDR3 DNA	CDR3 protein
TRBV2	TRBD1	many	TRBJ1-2	TGTGCCAGCATCCGGGACAGGGACCGCTATGGCTACACCTTC	CASIRDRDRYGYTF
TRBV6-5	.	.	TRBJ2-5	TGTGCCAGCAGTTACTCGGAGGTCCAAGAGACCCAGTACTTC	CASSYSEVQETQYF
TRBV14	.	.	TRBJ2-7	TGTGCCAGCAGCCCACCCGCGGGGCTCGAGCAGTACTTC	CASSPPAGLEQYF
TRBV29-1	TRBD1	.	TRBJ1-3	TGCAGCGGTATACAGGGGAGTGAAAACACCATATATTTT	CSGIQGSENTIYF
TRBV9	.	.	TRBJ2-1	TGTGCCAGCAGCGTTACGACAGTTCTGTACAATGAGCAGTTCTTC	CASSVTTVLYNEQFF
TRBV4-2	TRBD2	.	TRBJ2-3	TGTGCCAGCAGCCAGGGGGGGAAGCTGGGAGATACGCAGTATTTT	CASSQGGKLGDTQYF
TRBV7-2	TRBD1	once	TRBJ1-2	TGTGCCAGCAGCTTCCAGGGACAGCCTCGGGAGGGCTACACCTTC	CASSFQGQPREGYTF
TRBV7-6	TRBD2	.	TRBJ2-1	TGTGCCAGCAGCTTAAAGCCCAGCGGGGGTCCTTCCCAGAGTGAGCAGTTCTTC	CASSLKPSGGPSQSEQFF
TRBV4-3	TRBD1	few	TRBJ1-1	TGCGCCAGCAGCCGGGACAGGGGCACTGAAGCTTTCTTT	CASSRDRGTEAFF
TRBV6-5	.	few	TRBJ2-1	TGTGCCAGCAGTTTCAGGGGGGAGTACAATGAGCAGTTCTTC	CASSFRGEYNEQFF
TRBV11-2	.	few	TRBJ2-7	TGTGCCAGCAGGGCCGAGGGAGCTCGGAGGAGCGAGCAGTACTTC	CASRAEGARRSEQYF
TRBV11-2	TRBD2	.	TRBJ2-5	TGTGCCAGCAGCTTCGGGACTAGCCGGCGAGAGACCCAGTACTTC	CASSFGTSRRETQYF
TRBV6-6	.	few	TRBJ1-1	TGTGCCAGCAGTTACGTCCGGACAATGAACACTGAAGCTTTCTTT	CASSYVRTMNTEAFF
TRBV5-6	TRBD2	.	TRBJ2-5	TGTGCCAGCAGTCTAAGACTAGCGGAGACCCAGTACTTC	CASSLRLAETQYF
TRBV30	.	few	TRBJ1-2	TGTGCGCAGGGGATGCACACCTTC	CAQGMHTF
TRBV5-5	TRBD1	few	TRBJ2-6	TGTGCCAGCAGCACCCGGACAGGGGCCGGGGCCAACGTCCTGACTTTC	CASSTRTGAGANVLTF
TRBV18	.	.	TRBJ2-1	TGTGCCAGCTCACCAAGAGAGGAGCAGTTCTTC	CASSPREEQFF
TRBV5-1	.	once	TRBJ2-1	TGCGCCAGCAGCCCCAACGGGTTTTACAATGAGCAGTTCTTC	CASSPNGFYNEQFF
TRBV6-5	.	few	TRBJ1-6	TGTGCCAGCAGTGTCTCAGGGATCGCCCTCCACTTT	CASSVSGIALHF
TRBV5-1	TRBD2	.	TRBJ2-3	TGCGCCAGCAGCTTTGCGGGGGGCCACACAGATACGCAGTATTTT	CASSFAGGHTDTQYF
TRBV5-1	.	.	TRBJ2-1	TGCGCCAGCAGCTTGGGAAGCGCGAGCTCCTACAATGAGCAGTTCTTC	CASSLGSASSYNEQFF
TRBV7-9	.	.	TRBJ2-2	TGTGCCAGCAGCTTAGGGCTAGCTGACACTCGGGAGCTGTTTTTT	CASSLGLADTRELFF
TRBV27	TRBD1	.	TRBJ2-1	TGTGCCAGCAGTCCGTCCCTTGGGGACAGGGTGGACAATGAGCAGTTCTTC	CASSPSLGDRVDNEQFF
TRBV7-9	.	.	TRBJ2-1	TGTGCCAGCAGCTTTAGGACAGAAACGGGCAATGAGCAGTTCTTC	CASSFRTETGNEQFF
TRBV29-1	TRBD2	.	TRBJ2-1	TGCAGCGTTGAAGGGACTAGCGGGAGGGCCTACTACAATGAGCAGTTCTTC	CSVEGTSGRAYYNEQFF
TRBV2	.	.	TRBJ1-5	TGTGCCAGCAGTGTTACCAGGGGCGCATCTCAGCCCCAGCATTTT	CASSVTRGASQPQHF
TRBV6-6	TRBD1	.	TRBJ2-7	TGTGCCAGCAGAGAGGACAGGGCGAACGAGCAGTACTTC	CASREDRANEQYF
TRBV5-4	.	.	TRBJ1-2	TGTGCCAGCAGCAGTAGACAGGAGGCTAACTATGGCTACACCTTC	CASSSRQEANYGYTF
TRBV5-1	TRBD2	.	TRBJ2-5	TGCGCCAGCAGTTCGACTAGCGGGGAGACCCAGTACTTC	CASSSTSGETQYF
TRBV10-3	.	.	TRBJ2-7	TGTGCCATCAGTGAGTCAGGCGCAGGGGACGAGCAGTACTTC	CAISESGAGDEQYF
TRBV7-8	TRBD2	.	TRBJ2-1	TGTGCCAGCAGCTTAGCTAGCGGGAGGGCCTACAATGAGCAGTTCTTC	CASSLASGRAYNEQFF
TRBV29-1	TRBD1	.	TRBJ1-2	TGCAGCGTGGCCGGGACAGGGGAGATTAACTATGGCTACGCCTTC	CSVAGTGEINYGYAF
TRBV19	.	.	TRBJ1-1	TGTGCCAGTAGTACGACAGTAAACACTGAAGCTTTCTTT	CASSTTVNTEAFF
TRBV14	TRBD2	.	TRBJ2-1	TGTGCCAGCAGCCAAGATTTAGGTCTAGCGGGCCTAAATGAGCAGTTCTTC	CASSQDLGLAGLNEQFF
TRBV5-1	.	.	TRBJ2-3	TGCGCCAGCAGATTGGGACAAACAGATACGCAGTATTTT	CASRLGQTDTQYF
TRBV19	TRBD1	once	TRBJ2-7	TGTGCCAGTAGTACCGCCTGGACAGGGTACGAGCAGTACTTC	CASSTAWTGYEQYF
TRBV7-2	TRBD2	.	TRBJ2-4	TGTGCCAGCAGCTTAGTGGCGGGGGGGGAAAACATTCAGTACTTC	CASSLVAGGENIQYF
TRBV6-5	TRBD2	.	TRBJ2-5	TGTGCCAGCAGGACTAGCGGGGGGAGGGGGGAGACCCAGTACTTC	CASRTSGGRGETQYF
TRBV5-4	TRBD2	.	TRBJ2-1	TGTGCCAGCAGCTCCTCCGGGACTAGTGGTTTCTTC	CASSSSGTSGFF
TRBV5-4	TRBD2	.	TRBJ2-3	TGTGCCAGCAGCTTGGAGCTAGCGGCTGTAGATATGCAGTATTTT	CASSLELAAVDMQYF
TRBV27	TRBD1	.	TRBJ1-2	TGTGCCAGCAGTTTTGCAGGGGGCTATGGCTACACCTTC	CASSFAGGYGYTF
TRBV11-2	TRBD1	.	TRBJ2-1	TGTGCCAGCAGCCGGGACAGGGGGAATGAGCAGTTCTTC	CASSRDRGNEQFF
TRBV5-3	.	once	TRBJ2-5	TGTGCCAGATCGGCGGGTCGGGAGAAGCAAGAGACCCAGTACTTC	CARSAGREKQETQYF
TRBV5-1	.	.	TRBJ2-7	TGCGCCAGCAGCTTGGGCGGACTCTACGAGCAGTACTTC	CASSLGGLYEQYF
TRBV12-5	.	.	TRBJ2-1	TGTGCTAGTGGTTTGGTCACAATTAACAATGAGCAGTTCTTC	CASGLVTINNEQFF
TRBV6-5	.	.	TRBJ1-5	TGTGCCAGCAGAACGCGGGGGAGGCCCCAGCATTTT	CASRTRGRPQHF
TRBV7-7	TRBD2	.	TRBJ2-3	TGTGCTAGCAGCTTAGCGGGACTCGAGGATACGCAGTATTTT	CASSLAGLEDTQYF
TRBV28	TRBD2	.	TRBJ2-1	TGTGCCAGCAGTGCGACTAGCGGTGGCACCTACAATGAGCAGTTCTTC	CASSATSGGTYNEQFF
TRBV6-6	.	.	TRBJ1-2	TGTGCCAGCAGTTCCTCGTATTGGAGTCCTAACTATGGCTACACCTTC	CASSSSYWSPNYGYTF
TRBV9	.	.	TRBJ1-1	TGTGCCAGCAGCCCAAATCCCGACTTGAAAGCTTTCTTT	CASSPNPDLKAFF
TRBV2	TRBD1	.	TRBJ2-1	TGTGCCAGCAGCAAACAGGGGGTCCACAATGAGCAGTTCTTC	CASSKQGVHNEQFF
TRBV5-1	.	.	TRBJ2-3	TGCGCCAGCAGCTTGGAACACCCAAGCACAGATACGCAGTATTTT	CASSLEHPSTDTQYF
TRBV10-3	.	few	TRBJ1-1	TGTGCCACGACAACGCAGGTGGGGAGGGATGAAGCTTTCTTT	CATTTQVGRDEAFF
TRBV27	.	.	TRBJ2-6	TGTGCCAGCAGCCAATTTTTAGCTGGGGCCAACGTCCTGACTTTC	CASSQFLAGANVLTF
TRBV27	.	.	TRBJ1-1	TGTGCCAGCAGCGATATCTGGGGGGAGATGAACACTGAAGCTTTCTTT	CASSDIWGEMNTEAFF